This note documents a single T cell receptor (beta chain) sequence. This clonotype has just one count. Its specific antigen is unknown. There are no base qualities to consult, and no much larger clone falls within one base. Evidence from a single read is weak. The data stem from a study of draining lymph node invasion in breast cancer (TCRdb year 2020). Describing the broader study: Nodal metastasis was diagnosed by histology and cytokeratin immunohistochemistry, and confirmation was obtained by EpCAM/CD45 flow cytometry. In a separate targeted assay, bulk TCR-beta CDR3 sequencing compared sorted memory regulatory T cells and memory conventional CD4 T cells across breast cancer tissues. Lymph nodes from five patients were covered by the separate targeted TCR sequencing, and for three of those patients the primary tumors were sequenced as well. Each patient contributed matched non-invaded and tumor-invaded tumor-draining lymph nodes plus the primary tumor, profiled for both Treg and Tconv subsets. Findings and caveats that apply to the study as a whole: TCRs shared between the Treg and Tconv subsets were regarded as suggesting, but not proving, a common clonal origin. Whether Treg conversion occurred in a given organ or whether converted Tregs recirculated between nodes and tumor could not be resolved from the data. Some of the top 100 tumor clones were detected in invaded and non-invaded nodes, and this detection was taken to suggest recirculation between tumor and draining nodes. In the targeted TCR-seq data, Tregs appeared to be more clonally expanded than Tconvs in all tissues, and lower diversity was found for both subsets in tumor than in lymph nodes. The tumor top-100 clone tracking analysis could be carried out in only a couple of patients. Per tissue, roughly 12-25% of Treg TCRs were found to be shared with Tconvs, and this sharing was interpreted as suggesting peripheral Treg induction.

The library was generated by bulk RNA-seq. The sample was run on an Illumina HiSeq 2500. From the authors' description of their analysis: For the separate targeted TCR-seq dataset, CDR3 sequences were extracted and quantified from raw reads using MiXCR version 2.1.5 with default parameters. Each TCR-beta clone in the separate targeted TCR-seq dataset was defined by the V gene, J gene and CDR3 sequence taken together. In the separate targeted TCR-seq dataset, clones with fewer than three counts were first removed, after which only the 90% most strongly expressed clones per sample were kept. In the separate targeted TCR-seq dataset, Treg-Tconv overlap was computed as shared clones divided by total Treg clones per tissue, times 100. TCRdb cleaned the public reads at Q25 with fastp, built clones with MiXCR and kept in-frame beta chains. Rows with a matching CDR3 protein are joined into one entry that keeps the most common DNA and genes. The V and J calls reflect TCRdb's pipeline rather than the authors' work. This sample holds roughly 1,900 distinct CDR3 sequences; under 90% were observed only once. The biggest ten clones account for 2.4% of the sample.

Memory conventional CD4 T cells were isolated by sorting for CD4+ CD45RA- CD25- cells. Tumor-draining lymph nodes were classified as non-invaded or invaded according to absence or presence of metastatic tumor cells. T cells were pre-enriched with a Miltenyi Pan T Cell isolation kit before staining and sorting. Primary tumors were characterized by immunohistochemistry for estrogen receptor, progesterone receptor, HER2 and Ki-67. Within a few hours after surgery, the fresh surgical tissue was processed by cutting it into small fragments. The tissue fragments were digested enzymatically for about 20 minutes with Liberase TL plus DNase and were then passed through a 40-micrometer strainer. After DAPI live/dead staining, cells were sorted on a BD FACS Aria II, reaching about 98-99% purity. The sorted cells were lysed in TCL buffer, and a Norgen Single Cell RNA purification kit, including DNase treatment, was used to purify the RNA.

CDR1 SGHNT and CDR2 YYREEE are derived from the germline V gene (reference sequence). V is reduced by 1 base and J by 4 bases, leaving a spacing of 10 bases between them. The CDR3 goes from the cysteine to the phenylalanine over 14 residues. Only the CDR3 DNA stays, 42 bases, in frame from base 1. The receptor chain draws on TRBV5-4 and TRBJ2-3; too little of a D gene remains to name it. Sequencing was done on a sample of sorted memory CD4+ effector T cells from a lymph node. Per the publication, the cell subset or site label means: CD45RA-negative sorted CD4+ T cells (memory Tconv or effector/memory Treg). The clonotype originates from a female donor with luminal breast cancer. The CDR3: CASSLYIEPDTQYF. The nucleotide sequence reads TGTGCCAGCAGCTTGTATATAGAGCCAGATACGCAGTATTTT.